A single T cell receptor (beta chain) is shown here with its context. TCRdb's table, derived via immunoSEQ multiplex PCR, lists solely in-frame clones and lacks some. The repertoire holds 200,000 to 300,000 clones, with more than 80% as singletons. The record originates from a study of blood T cell repertoires in COVID-19. V lost 9 bases and J 2 bases, leaving 13 bases between the germline ends. Germline V gene data show CDR1 as MDHEN and CDR2 as SYDVKM. The CDR3 runs to 13 residues. The sample was PBMCs or T cells enriched from blood (not recorded which). This TCR came from a man between 50 and 59 years old who had been exposed to COVID-19. The J gene is TRBJ2-5, the V gene TRBV28, with D perhaps TRBD1 (5 bases). For the CDR3, the DNA is TGTGCCAGTTATGGGGCAGTACAAGAGACCCAGTACTTC. This translates into CASYGAVQETQYF.